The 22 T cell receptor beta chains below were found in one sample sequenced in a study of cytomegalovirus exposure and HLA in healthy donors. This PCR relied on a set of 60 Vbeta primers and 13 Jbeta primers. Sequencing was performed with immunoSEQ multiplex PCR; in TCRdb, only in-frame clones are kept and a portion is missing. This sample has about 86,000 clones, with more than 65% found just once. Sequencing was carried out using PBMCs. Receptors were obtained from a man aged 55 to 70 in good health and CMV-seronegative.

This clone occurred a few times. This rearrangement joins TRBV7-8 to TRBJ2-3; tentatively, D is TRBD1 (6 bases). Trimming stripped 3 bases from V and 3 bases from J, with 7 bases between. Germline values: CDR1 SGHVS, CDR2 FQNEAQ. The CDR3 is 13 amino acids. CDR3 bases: TGTGCCAGCAGCTTTGACAGGACAGATACGCAGTATTTT. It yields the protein CASSFDRTDTQYF.

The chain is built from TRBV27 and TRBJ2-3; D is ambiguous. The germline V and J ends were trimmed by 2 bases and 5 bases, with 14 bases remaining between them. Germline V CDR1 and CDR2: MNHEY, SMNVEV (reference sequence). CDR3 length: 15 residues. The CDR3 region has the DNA TGTGCCAGCAGTTTAGTTAGAGGAGTAAGAGATACGCAGTATTTT. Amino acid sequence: CASSLVRGVRDTQYF.

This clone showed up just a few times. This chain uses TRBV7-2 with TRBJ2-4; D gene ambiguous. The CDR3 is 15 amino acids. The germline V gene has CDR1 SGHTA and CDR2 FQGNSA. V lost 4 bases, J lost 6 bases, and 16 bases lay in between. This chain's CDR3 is CASSWSTDRGNIQYF. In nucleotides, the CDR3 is TGTGCCAGCAGCTGGTCTACAGATCGTGGAAACATTCAGTACTTC.

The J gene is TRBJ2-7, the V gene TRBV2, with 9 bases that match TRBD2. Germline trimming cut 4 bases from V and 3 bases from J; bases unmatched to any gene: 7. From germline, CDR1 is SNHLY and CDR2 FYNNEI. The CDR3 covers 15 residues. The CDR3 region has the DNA TGTGCCAGCAGTGCGACGGTAGCGGGAGTCTACGAGCAGTACTTC. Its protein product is CASSATVAGVYEQYF.

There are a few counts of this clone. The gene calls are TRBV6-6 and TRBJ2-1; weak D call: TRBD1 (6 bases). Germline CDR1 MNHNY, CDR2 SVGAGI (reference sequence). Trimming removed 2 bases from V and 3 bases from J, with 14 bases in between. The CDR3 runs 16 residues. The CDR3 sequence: CASSYRKTGNYNEQFF. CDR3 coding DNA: TGTGCCAGCAGTTACCGTAAAACAGGGAACTACAATGAGCAGTTCTTC.

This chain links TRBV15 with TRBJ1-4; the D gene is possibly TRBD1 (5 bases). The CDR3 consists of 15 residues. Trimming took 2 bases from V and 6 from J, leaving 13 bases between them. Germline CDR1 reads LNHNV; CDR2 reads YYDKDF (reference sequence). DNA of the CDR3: TGTGCCACCAGCAGATCACTTGGGGCAGATGAAAAACTGTTTTTT. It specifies CATSRSLGADEKLFF.

CDR3 DNA sequence: TGTGCCAGCAGCTTGGCGTCTGGCGGCTACACCTTC. This codes for CASSLASGGYTF. The rearrangement links TRBV5-6 to TRBJ1-2; no clear D gene. The V end lost 0 bases, the J end lost 8 bases, and 8 bases lay between the germline ends. Germline-derived CDR1 and CDR2 are SGHDT and YYEEEE. This CDR3 has 12 amino acids.

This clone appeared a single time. The CDR3 spells CASSPTSAISSTDTQYF. Written as DNA, the CDR3 is TGCGCCAGCAGCCCCACCTCAGCGATTTCTAGCACAGATACGCAGTATTTT. The chain has TRBV4-1 and TRBJ2-3; D gene unclear. V was trimmed by 4 bases and J by 0 bases, leaving 17 bases between them. CDR1 and CDR2 (germline): MGHRA, YSYEKL. The CDR3 loop spans 17 amino acids.

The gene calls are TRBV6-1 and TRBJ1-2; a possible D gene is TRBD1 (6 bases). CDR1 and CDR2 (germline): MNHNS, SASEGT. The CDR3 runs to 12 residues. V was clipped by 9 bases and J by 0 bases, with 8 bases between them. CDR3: CASRQANYGYTF. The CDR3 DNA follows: TGTGCCAGTCGACAGGCTAACTATGGCTACACCTTC.

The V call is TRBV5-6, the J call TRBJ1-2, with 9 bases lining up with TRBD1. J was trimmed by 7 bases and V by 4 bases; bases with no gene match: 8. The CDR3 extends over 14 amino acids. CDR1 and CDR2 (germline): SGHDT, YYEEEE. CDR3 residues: CASSLRDRVGGYTF. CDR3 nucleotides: TGTGCCAGCAGCCTCCGGGACAGGGTTGGTGGCTACACCTTC. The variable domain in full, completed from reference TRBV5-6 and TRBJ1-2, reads DAGVTQSPTHLIKTRGQQVTLRCSPKSGHDTVSWYQQALGQGPQFIFQYYEEEERQRGNFPDRFSGHQFPNYSSELNVNALLLGDSALYLCASSLRDRVGGYTFGSGTRLTVV.

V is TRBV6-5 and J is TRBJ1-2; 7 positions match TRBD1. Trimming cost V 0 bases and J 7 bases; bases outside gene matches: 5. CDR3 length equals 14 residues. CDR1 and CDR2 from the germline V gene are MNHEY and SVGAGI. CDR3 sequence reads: CASSYSRDSFGYTF. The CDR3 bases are TGTGCCAGCAGTTACTCCCGGGACAGCTTTGGCTACACCTTC.

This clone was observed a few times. The CDR3 loop reads CASKSAGLVTDTQYF. CDR3 nucleotide sequence: TGCGCCAGCAAAAGCGCGGGACTAGTCACAGATACGCAGTATTTT. The chain uses TRBV5-1 and TRBJ2-3, with 8 bases fitting TRBD2. Germline loops: CDR1 SGHRS, CDR2 YFSETQ. J lost 2 bases, V lost 6 bases, and 8 bases had no gene match. The CDR3 runs 15 residues. Based on the CDR3 plus reference TRBV5-1 and TRBJ2-3, the full variable domain is KAGVTQTPRYLIKTRGQQVTLSCSPISGHRSVSWYQQTPGQGLQFLFEYFSETQRNKGNFPGRFSGRQFSNSRSEMNVSTLELGDSALYLCASKSAGLVTDTQYFGPGTRLTVL.

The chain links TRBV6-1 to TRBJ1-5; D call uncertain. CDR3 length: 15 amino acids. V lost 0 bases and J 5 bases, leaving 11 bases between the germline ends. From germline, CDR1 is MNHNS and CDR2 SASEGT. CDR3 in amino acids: CASSEARRLDQPQHF. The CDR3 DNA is TGTGCCAGCAGTGAAGCGCGGCGGCTCGATCAGCCCCAGCATTTT.

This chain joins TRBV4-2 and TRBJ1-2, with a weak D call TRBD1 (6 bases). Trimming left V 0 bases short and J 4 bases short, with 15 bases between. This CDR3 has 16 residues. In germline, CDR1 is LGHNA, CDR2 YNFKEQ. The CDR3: CASSQDNRDNFYGYTF. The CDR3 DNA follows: TGTGCCAGCAGCCAAGATAACCGGGACAACTTCTATGGCTACACCTTC.

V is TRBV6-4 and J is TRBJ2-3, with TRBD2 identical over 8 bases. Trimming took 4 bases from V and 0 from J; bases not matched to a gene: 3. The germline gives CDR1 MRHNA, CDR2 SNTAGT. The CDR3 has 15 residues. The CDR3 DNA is TGTGCCAGCAGTGCCACGGGGGGGAGCACAGATACGCAGTATTTT. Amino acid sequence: CASSATGGSTDTQYF.

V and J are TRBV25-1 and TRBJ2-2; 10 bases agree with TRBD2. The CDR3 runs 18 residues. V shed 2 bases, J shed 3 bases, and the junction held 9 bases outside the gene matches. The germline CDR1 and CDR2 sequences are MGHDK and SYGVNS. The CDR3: CASSEVKGSGRDTGELFF. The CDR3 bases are TGTGCCAGCAGTGAAGTAAAGGGGAGCGGGAGGGACACCGGGGAGCTGTTTTTT.

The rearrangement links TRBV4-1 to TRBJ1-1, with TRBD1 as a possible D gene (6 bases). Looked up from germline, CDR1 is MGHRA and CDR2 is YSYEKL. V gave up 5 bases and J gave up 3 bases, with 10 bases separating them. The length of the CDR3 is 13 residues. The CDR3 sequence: CASSVQGDTEAFF. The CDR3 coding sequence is TGCGCCAGCAGCGTACAGGGAGACACTGAAGCTTTCTTT.

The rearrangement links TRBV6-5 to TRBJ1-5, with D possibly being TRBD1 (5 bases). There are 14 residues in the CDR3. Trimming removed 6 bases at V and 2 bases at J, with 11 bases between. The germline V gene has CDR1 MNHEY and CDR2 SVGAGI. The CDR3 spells CASSGGVGNQPQHF. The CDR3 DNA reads TGTGCCAGCAGCGGGGGGGTCGGCAATCAGCCCCAGCATTTT.

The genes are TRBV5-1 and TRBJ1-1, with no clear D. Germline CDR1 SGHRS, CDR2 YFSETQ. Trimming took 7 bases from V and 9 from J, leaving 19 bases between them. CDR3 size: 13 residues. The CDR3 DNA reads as TGCGCCAGCGGCGGGAGTCCCAACGAACAAGCTTTCTTT. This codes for CASGGSPNEQAFF. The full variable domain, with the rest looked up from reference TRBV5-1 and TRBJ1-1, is KAGVTQTPRYLIKTRGQQVTLSCSPISGHRSVSWYQQTPGQGLQFLFEYFSETQRNKGNFPGRFSGRQFSNSRSEMNVSTLELGDSALYLCASGGSPNEQAFFGQGTRLTVV.

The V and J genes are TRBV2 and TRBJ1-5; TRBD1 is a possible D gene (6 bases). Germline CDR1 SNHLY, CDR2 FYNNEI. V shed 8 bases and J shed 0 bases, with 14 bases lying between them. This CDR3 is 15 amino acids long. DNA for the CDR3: TGTGCCAGCCTCCCTGACAGGTATAGCAATCAGCCCCAGCATTTT. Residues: CASLPDRYSNQPQHF.

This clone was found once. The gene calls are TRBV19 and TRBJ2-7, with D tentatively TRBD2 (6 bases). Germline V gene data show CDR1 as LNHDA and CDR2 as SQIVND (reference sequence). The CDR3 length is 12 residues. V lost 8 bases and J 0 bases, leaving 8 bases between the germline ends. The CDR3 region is CASRDFSYEQYF. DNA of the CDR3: TGTGCCAGTCGGGACTTCTCCTACGAGCAGTACTTC.

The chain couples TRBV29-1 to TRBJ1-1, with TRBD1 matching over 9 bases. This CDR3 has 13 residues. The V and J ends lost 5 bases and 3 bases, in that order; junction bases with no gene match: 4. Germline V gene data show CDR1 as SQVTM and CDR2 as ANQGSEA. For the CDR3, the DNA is TGCAGCGTTACAGGGGGCCCGCACACTGAAGCTTTCTTT. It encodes CSVTGGPHTEAFF.